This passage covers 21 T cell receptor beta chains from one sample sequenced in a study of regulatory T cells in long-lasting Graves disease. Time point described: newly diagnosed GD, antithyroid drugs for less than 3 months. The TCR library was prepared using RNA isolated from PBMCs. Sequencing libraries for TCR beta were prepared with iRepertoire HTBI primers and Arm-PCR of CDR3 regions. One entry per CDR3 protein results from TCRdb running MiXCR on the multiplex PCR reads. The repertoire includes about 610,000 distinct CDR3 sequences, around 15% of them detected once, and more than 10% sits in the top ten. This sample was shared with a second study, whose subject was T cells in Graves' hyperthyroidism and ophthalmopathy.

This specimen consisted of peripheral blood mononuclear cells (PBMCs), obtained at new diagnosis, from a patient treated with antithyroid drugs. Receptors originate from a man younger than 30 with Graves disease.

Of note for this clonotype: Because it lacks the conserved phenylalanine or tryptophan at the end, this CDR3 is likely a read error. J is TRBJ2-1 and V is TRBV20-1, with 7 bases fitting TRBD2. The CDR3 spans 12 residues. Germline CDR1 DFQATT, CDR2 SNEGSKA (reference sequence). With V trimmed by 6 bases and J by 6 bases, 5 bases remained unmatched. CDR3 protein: CSAPPGGNEQFL. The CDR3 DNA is TGCAGTGCCCCCCCGGGGGGCAATGAGCAGTTCCTC.

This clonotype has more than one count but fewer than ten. As DNA, the CDR3 is TGCGCCAGCAGATCCGATATAGACACTGAAGCTTTCTTT. This sequence encodes CASRSDIDTEAFF. The V gene is TRBV10-1, the J gene TRBJ1-1; D is uncertain. CDR1 and CDR2 from the germline V gene are WNHNN and SYGVQD (reference sequence). Trimming removed 6 bases from V and 3 bases from J, with 11 bases in between. The CDR3 spans 13 residues.

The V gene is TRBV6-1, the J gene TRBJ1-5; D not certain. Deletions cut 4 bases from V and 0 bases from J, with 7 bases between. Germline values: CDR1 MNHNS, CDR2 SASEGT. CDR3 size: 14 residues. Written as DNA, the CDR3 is TGTGCCAGCAGTGGACCGGATAGCAATCAGCCCCAGCATTTT. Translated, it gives CASSGPDSNQPQHF.

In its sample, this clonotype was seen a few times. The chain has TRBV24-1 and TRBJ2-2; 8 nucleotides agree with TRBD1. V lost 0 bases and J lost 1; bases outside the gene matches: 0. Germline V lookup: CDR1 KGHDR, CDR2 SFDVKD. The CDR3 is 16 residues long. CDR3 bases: TGTGCCACCAGTGATTTGGGACAGGGGAACACCGGGGAGCTGTTTTTT. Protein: CATSDLGQGNTGELFF.

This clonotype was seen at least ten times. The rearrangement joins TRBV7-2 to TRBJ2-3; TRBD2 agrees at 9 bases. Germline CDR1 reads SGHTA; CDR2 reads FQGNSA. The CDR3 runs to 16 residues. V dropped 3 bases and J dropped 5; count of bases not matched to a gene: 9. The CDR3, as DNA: TGTGCCAGCAGCTTCTTTGGGCGGGAGGGTCGAGATACGCAGTATTTT. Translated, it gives CASSFFGREGRDTQYF.

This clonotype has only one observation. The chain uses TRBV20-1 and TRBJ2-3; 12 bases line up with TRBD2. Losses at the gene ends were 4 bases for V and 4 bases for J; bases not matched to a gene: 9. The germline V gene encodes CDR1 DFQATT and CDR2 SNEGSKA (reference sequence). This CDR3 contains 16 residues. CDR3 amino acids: CSATGASGRVADTQYF. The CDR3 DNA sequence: TGCAGTGCTACCGGGGCTAGCGGGAGGGTTGCAGATACGCAGTATTTT.

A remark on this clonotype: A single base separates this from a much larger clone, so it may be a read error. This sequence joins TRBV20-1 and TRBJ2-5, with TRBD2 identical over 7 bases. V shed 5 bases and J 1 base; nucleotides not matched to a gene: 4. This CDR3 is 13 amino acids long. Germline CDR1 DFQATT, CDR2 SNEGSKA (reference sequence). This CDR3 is CSAGAGFQETQYF. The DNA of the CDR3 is TGCAGTGCTGGAGCGGGATTCCAAGAGACCCAGTACTTC.

The CDR3 spells CASSLVGGWGRVEQFF. CDR3 DNA: TGCGCCAGCAGCTTGGTGGGGGGGTGGGGGCGAGTTGAGCAGTTCTTC. V is TRBV5-1 and J is TRBJ2-1, with D tentatively TRBD2 (7 bases). This CDR3 is built from 16 residues. CDR1 is SGHRS, CDR2 YFSETQ, per germline. The ends were cut back, 0 bases at V and 9 bases at J, with 19 bases in the middle.

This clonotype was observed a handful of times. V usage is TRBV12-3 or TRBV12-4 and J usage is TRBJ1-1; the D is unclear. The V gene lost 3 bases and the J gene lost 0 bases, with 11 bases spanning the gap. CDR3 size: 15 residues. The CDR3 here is CASSLDPYMNTEAFF. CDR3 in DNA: TGTGCCAGCAGTTTGGATCCATACATGAACACTGAAGCTTTCTTT.

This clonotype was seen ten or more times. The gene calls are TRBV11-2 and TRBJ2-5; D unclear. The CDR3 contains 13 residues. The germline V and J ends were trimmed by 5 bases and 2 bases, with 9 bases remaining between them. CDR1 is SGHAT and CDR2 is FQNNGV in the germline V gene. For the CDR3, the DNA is TGTGCCAGCAGCGCAGACCTACAAGAGACCCAGTACTTC. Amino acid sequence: CASSADLQETQYF. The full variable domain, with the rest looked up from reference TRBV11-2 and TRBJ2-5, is EAGVAQSPRYKIIEKRQSVAFWCNPISGHATLYWYQQILGQGPKLLIQFQNNGVVDDSQLPKDRFSAERLKGVDSTLKIQPAKLEDSAVYLCASSADLQETQYFGPGTRLLVL.

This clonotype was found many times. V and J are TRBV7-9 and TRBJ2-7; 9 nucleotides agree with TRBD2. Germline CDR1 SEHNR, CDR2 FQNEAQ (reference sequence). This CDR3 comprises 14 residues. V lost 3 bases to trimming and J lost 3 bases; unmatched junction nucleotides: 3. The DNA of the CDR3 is TGTGCCAGCAGCTTTAGCGGGAGCAGCTACGAGCAGTACTTC. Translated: CASSFSGSSYEQYF.

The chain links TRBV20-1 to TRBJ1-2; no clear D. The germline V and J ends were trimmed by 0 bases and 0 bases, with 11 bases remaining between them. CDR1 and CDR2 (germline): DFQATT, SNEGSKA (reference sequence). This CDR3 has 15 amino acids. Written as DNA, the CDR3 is TGCAGTGCTAGAGATCGAGATCTCGCTAACTATGGCTACACCTTC. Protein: CSARDRDLANYGYTF.

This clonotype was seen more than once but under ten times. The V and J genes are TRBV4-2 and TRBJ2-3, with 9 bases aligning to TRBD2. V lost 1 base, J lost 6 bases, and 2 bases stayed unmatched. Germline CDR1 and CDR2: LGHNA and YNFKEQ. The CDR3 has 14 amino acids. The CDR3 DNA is TGTGCCAGCAGCCAAGGGACTAGCGATGATACGCAGTATTTT. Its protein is CASSQGTSDDTQYF.

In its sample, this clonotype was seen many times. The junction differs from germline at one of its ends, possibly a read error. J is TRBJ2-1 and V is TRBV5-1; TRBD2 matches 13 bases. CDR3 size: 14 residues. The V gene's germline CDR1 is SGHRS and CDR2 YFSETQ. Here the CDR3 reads CASRRTSGSNEQFF. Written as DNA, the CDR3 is TGTGCCAGCAGGAGGACTAGCGGGAGCAATGAGCAGTTCTTC.

The CDR3 region is CASSDRQAYGPQHF. CDR3 sequence (DNA): TGTGCCAGCAGCGATCGACAGGCCTATGGGCCCCAGCATTTT. The rearrangement links TRBV9 to TRBJ1-5, with a possible D match to TRBD1 (6 bases). This CDR3 is 14 amino acids long. Trimming cost V 3 bases and J 9 bases, with 16 bases left between them. Germline assignment: CDR1 SGDLS and CDR2 YYNGEE.

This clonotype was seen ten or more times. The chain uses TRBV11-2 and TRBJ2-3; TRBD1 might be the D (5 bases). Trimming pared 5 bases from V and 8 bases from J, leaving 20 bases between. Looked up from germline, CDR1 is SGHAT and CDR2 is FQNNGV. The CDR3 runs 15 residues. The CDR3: CASSPRYRRGGTQYF. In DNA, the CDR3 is TGTGCCAGCAGCCCCCGTTACAGGAGAGGCGGTACGCAGTATTTT.

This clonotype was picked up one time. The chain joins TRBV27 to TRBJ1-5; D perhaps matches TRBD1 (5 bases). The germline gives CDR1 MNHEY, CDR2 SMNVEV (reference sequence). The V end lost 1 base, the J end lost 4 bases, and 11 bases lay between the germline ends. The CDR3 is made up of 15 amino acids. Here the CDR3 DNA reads TGTGCCAGCAGTTTATGGGGGAAATCAAATCAGCCCCAGCATTTT. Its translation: CASSLWGKSNQPQHF.

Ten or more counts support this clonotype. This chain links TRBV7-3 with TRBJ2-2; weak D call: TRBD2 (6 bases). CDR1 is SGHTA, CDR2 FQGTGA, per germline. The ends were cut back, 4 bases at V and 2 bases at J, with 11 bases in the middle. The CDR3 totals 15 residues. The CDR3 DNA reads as TGTGCCAGCAGCTCGGTGGGGACTAACACCGGGGAGCTGTTTTTT. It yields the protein CASSSVGTNTGELFF.

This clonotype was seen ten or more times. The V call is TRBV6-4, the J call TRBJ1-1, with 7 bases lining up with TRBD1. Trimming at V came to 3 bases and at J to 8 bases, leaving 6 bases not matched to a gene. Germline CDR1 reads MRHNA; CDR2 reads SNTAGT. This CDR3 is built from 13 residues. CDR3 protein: CASSDSDRAEAFF. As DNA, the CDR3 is TGTGCCAGCAGTGATTCCGACAGGGCAGAAGCTTTCTTT.

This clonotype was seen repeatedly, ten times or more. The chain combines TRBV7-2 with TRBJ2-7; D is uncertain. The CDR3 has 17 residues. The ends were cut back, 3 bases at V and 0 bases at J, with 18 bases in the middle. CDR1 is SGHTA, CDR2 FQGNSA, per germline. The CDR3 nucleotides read TGTGCCAGCAGCTTTGCGGTTACGACGATCAGCTCCTACGAGCAGTACTTC. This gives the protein CASSFAVTTISSYEQYF.

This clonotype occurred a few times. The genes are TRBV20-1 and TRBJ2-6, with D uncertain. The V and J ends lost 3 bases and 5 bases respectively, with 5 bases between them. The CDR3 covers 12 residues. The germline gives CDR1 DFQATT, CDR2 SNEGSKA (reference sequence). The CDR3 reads CSASGRANVLTF. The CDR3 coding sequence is TGCAGTGCTAGTGGCAGGGCCAACGTCCTGACTTTC.